These T cell receptor beta chains were read from a single sample in a study of blood T cell repertoires in COVID-19. Data came from immunoSEQ multiplex PCR; TCRdb stores just in-frame clones and leaves some out. The sample has around 330,000 clones; approximately 89% are singletons. Source material: peripheral blood. Receptor source: a woman between 25 and 40 years old with COVID-19, enrolled during active disease. The CDR3 runs from the conserved cysteine through the conserved F or W. Part of the rows lack a size; the others show once, few, many or a class for expanded clones.

J gene | clone size | V gene | CDR3 protein
TRBJ1-1 | - | TRBV4-1 | CASSQRVNTEAFF
TRBJ1-5 | - | TRBV19 | CASTPGTGAHQPQHF
TRBJ2-1 | - | TRBV7-9 | CASSLGRLAGPSYNEQFF
TRBJ1-6 | - | TRBV4-1 | CASSHDVGGSPLHF
TRBJ1-2 | - | TRBV30 | CAWSVRQGYGYTF
TRBJ2-6 | once | TRBV4-1 | CASSQFYTGANVLTF
TRBJ1-2 | - | TRBV6-2/TRBV6-3 | CASSRTPGSYGYTF
TRBJ2-5 | - | TRBV4-2 | CASSQVPQGEAQYF
TRBJ2-1 | - | TRBV20-1 | CSAALYNEQFF
TRBJ1-5 | - | TRBV19 | CASSLEDRDQPQHF
TRBJ2-1 | - | TRBV11-2 | CASSSHGGAYNEQFF
TRBJ1-4 | - | TRBV5-1 | CASSLRPPGPGEKLFF
TRBJ2-2 | - | TRBV6-6 | CASSFARFETGELFF
TRBJ1-6 | once | TRBV3-1/TRBV3-2 | CASSQELGEGVPSNNSPLHF
TRBJ2-3 | - | TRBV5-1 | CASSLSGLAGGTDTQYF
TRBJ1-1 | - | TRBV29-1 | CSVVVGGGTEAFF
TRBJ2-1 | - | TRBV3-1/TRBV3-2 | CASSPLAGFNEQFF
TRBJ2-3 | few | TRBV28 | CASSRGRDTDTQYF
TRBJ2-5 | - | TRBV3-1/TRBV3-2 | CASSQTGSVQYF
TRBJ2-1 | once | TRBV2 | CASTPGTGSREQFF
TRBJ2-1 | - | TRBV20-1 | CSAPNLNEQFF
TRBJ2-3 | - | TRBV9 | CASSVNSGTNSASQYF
TRBJ1-1 | few | TRBV5-1 | CASSGQGLLNTEAFF
TRBJ1-1 | - | TRBV11-2 | CASSLVVFGGAEAFF
TRBJ2-2 | - | TRBV27 | CASSFYSGVLDTGELFF
TRBJ2-3 | - | TRBV18 | CASSPFRPGQGSADTQYF
TRBJ2-1 | - | TRBV5-4 | CASSLVGLAGSYNEQFF
TRBJ2-1 | - | TRBV27 | CASSPLREIYNEQFF
TRBJ2-3 | - | TRBV18 | CASSPRGASVTDTQYF
TRBJ1-2 | - | TRBV7-9 | CASSEINVGAAHGYTF
TRBJ1-1 | - | TRBV7-6 | CASSSQGGRSSEAFF
TRBJ1-1 | - | TRBV11-3 | CASSLSGTGQGTEAFF
TRBJ2-1 | - | TRBV2 | CASSDWGLGTGVRNEQFF
TRBJ2-2 | - | TRBV19 | CASWAGYTGELFF
TRBJ1-6 | - | TRBV6-1 | CASSDSLTGLKMYRF